The rows below give T cell receptor beta chains drawn from one sample of a study of CXCR3-negative and CXCR3-positive naive CD8 T cells. TCRdb re-called the 5' RACE reads and catalogs CDR3 proteins one per entry, DNA excluded. This sample's table reports 65,000 to 95,000 distinct CDR3 sequences. The specimen was naive CXCR3- CD8+ T cells from blood. The receptor source for this set is a human donor in good health. Some clones in this sample may be carry-over from other donors' samples. Both conserved end residues are part of each CDR3. The order of the fields is J gene, V gene, CDR3 protein.

TRBJ2-4	TRBV5-1	CASSWGTSGGNIQYF
TRBJ2-2	TRBV29-1	CSARGHTGELFF
TRBJ2-1	TRBV29-1	CTTLDRYNEQFF
TRBJ2-3	TRBV6-2/TRBV6-3	CASSYPNAHSTDTQYF
TRBJ2-7	TRBV12-3/TRBV12-4	CASSLGTGREQYF
TRBJ2-1	TRBV29-1	CSALSTGTSGSVEQFF
TRBJ2-2	TRBV5-4	CASSLAERANTGELFF
TRBJ2-1	TRBV14	CASSQVIPDNEQFF
TRBJ2-3	TRBV7-2	CASSVGTSSRTDTQYF
TRBJ2-2	TRBV4-1	CASSQEAGGNTGELFF
TRBJ2-3	TRBV3-1	CASSQGFGNADTQYF
TRBJ2-2	TRBV7-8	CASSLALGQTNTGELFF
TRBJ2-7	TRBV5-1	CASSLAGPSYEQYF
TRBJ1-2	TRBV28	CASRRLPTTDYGYTF
TRBJ2-3	TRBV29-1	CSVVPAGADTQYF
TRBJ1-6	TRBV7-8	CASSPGVSSYNSPLHF
TRBJ2-2	TRBV7-9	CASGGLVDTGELFF
TRBJ2-2	TRBV7-3	CASSLTGGEGGELFF
TRBJ2-7	TRBV6-5	CASRVDRAYEQYF
TRBJ2-2	TRBV7-2	CASSLAYLAGGPSTGELFF
TRBJ2-7	TRBV19	CASSYAGGGEQYF
TRBJ2-1	TRBV12-3/TRBV12-4	CASIISGGVNEQFF
TRBJ2-1	TRBV6-5	CASSSPGPHYEQFF